Included here is one TCR beta chain sequence, with context. The source of the sample is a study of cytomegalovirus exposure and HLA in healthy donors. This CDR3 contains 15 residues. Germline assignment: CDR1 SNHLY and CDR2 FYNNEI. The V gene lost 2 bases and the J gene lost 7 bases, with 14 bases spanning the gap. The PCR was carried out with 60 Vbeta primers and 13 Jbeta primers. The table came from immunoSEQ multiplex PCR; TCRdb's copy has only in-frame clones and leaves some out. The data show about 100,000 clones, with around four fifths seen just once and around 7% held by the top ten. This chain uses TRBV2 with TRBJ1-4; D is perhaps TRBD1 (6 bases). The sequence was collected from a man aged 35 to 55 in good health and CMV-seropositive. Sequencing was done on a sample of PBMCs. The CDR3 is CASSESGGPFEKLFF. CDR3 in DNA: TGTGCCAGCAGTGAAAGCGGGGGGCCTTTTGAAAAACTGTTTTTT.